A single sample is the source of the 8 T cell receptor beta chains below, sequenced in a study of T cell changes during pregnancy in multiple sclerosis. Clones were sequenced by immunoSEQ multiplex PCR, and TCRdb holds only the in-frame ones, with some missing. This sample has approximately 80,000 clones, with 94% found just once. Sequenced material: peripheral blood, taken in the second trimester of pregnancy. The receptors come from a female donor in good health, enrolled as a control in a pregnancy study.

The chain joins TRBV28 to TRBJ2-5; TRBD1 matches 7 bases. This CDR3 is built from 14 residues. The ends lost 3 bases at V and 5 bases at J; junction bases unmatched: 6. Germline CDR1 and CDR2: MDHEN and SYDVKM. The chain's CDR3 is CASSLNRGMETQYF. The CDR3 DNA reads as TGTGCCAGCAGTTTGAACAGGGGTATGGAGACCCAGTACTTC.

The gene calls are TRBV4-2 and TRBJ2-5, with no clear D. Germline V gene sequence: CDR1 LGHNA, CDR2 YNFKEQ. Trimming left V 4 bases short and J 5 bases short, with 23 bases between. This CDR3 has 17 residues. CDR3 nucleotides: TGTGCCAGCAGCCCCTCCGGAATCCAGGTTCGCCGGGAGACCCAGTACTTC. Protein sequence: CASSPSGIQVRRETQYF.

The chain has TRBV7-8 and TRBJ1-2; a weak D match, TRBD1 (5 bases). Germline CDR1 is SGHVS and CDR2 is FQNEAQ. The V end lost 5 bases, the J end lost 6 bases, and 16 bases lay between the germline ends. The CDR3 spans 14 residues. CDR3 DNA: TGTGCCAGCAGCCCCCTTGACAGCCCCCATGGCTACACCTTC. This encodes CASSPLDSPHGYTF.

The chain joins TRBV9 to TRBJ2-3, with unresolved D. Trimming left V 4 bases short and J 2 bases short, with 5 bases between. This CDR3 region has 12 residues. Looked up from germline, CDR1 is SGDLS and CDR2 is YYNGEE. The CDR3 DNA reads as TGTGCCAGCAGCCCCTACACAGATACGCAGTATTTT. This encodes CASSPYTDTQYF.

The V gene is TRBV4-1, the J gene TRBJ2-5, with a possible D match to TRBD2 (6 bases). V was cut by 3 bases and J by 0 bases, with 11 bases left in between. In germline, CDR1 is MGHRA, CDR2 YSYEKL. CDR3 size: 15 residues. CDR3 DNA sequence: TGCGCCAGCAGCCAGGCGGGAATCCACCAAGAGACCCAGTACTTC. Residues: CASSQAGIHQETQYF.

The rearrangement links TRBV19 to TRBJ2-5, with D possibly matching TRBD2 (7 bases). This CDR3 is 21 amino acids long. Germline loops: CDR1 LNHDA, CDR2 SQIVND (reference sequence). The V and J ends lost 8 bases and 2 bases respectively, with 36 bases between them. CDR3 region: CASPVGKRDNYPPLRQETQYF. For the CDR3, the DNA is TGTGCCAGTCCCGTTGGGAAGCGGGACAACTATCCTCCTCTACGGCAAGAGACCCAGTACTTC.

V and J are TRBV5-1 and TRBJ1-1; a possible D gene is TRBD1 (5 bases). V lost 4 bases to trimming and J lost 3 bases, with 16 bases between them. The CDR3 is made up of 15 amino acids. Looked up from germline, CDR1 is SGHRS and CDR2 is YFSETQ. CDR3 coding DNA: TGCGCCAGCAGCCCAGGTCAGGGTAGTCACACTGAAGCTTTCTTT. Protein: CASSPGQGSHTEAFF.

The chain joins TRBV2 to TRBJ2-7; 12 positions match TRBD2. The V segment lost 4 bases and the J segment 6 bases; nucleotides outside the gene matches: 7. In germline, CDR1 is SNHLY, CDR2 FYNNEI. The CDR3 is made up of 15 amino acids. The DNA of the CDR3 is TGTGCCAGCAGTGGACTAGCGGGAGTTTTAACCGAGCAGTACTTC. This gives the protein CASSGLAGVLTEQYF.